This entry lists 21 T cell receptor beta chains sequenced from one sample in a study of blood T cell repertoires in COVID-19. The repertoire was sequenced with immunoSEQ multiplex PCR; TCRdb's copy has only in-frame clones and lacks some. The sample yields about 70,000 clones, about 82% seen once. The specimen was peripheral blood. The receptors were gathered from a woman in her sixties with acute or convalescent COVID-19.

This chain uses TRBV28 with TRBJ1-1; D remains ambiguous. The CDR3 consists of 13 residues. Germline V lookup: CDR1 MDHEN, CDR2 SYDVKM. V was cut by 3 bases and J by 0 bases, with 5 bases left in between. CDR3 sequence (DNA): TGTGCCAGCAGTTTCCCATTGAACACTGAAGCTTTCTTT. Protein sequence: CASSFPLNTEAFF.

This chain links TRBV3-1 (or the pseudogene TRBV3-2) with TRBJ1-2, with TRBD1 identical over 8 bases. V lost 1 base to trimming and J lost 0 bases; unmatched junction nucleotides: 1. The CDR3 has 15 amino acids. CDR1 LGHDT and CDR2 YNNKEL come from the germline V gene (reference sequence). CDR3 DNA sequence: TGTGCCAGCAGCCAAGCGGACAGGGCTAACTATGGCTACACCTTC. Its translation: CASSQADRANYGYTF.

V usage is TRBV2 and J usage is TRBJ1-5; D uncertain. CDR3 length: 14 residues. Germline assignment: CDR1 SNHLY and CDR2 FYNNEI. The ends were cut back, 6 bases at V and 0 bases at J, with 9 bases in the middle. CDR3 nucleotide sequence: TGTGCCAGCAGGAGAGAGTATAGCAATCAGCCCCAGCATTTT. Translating gives CASRREYSNQPQHF.

CDR3 region: CASSLAIATPEQYF. The DNA of the CDR3 is TGCGCCAGCAGCTTGGCAATAGCGACTCCCGAGCAGTACTTC. V gene TRBV5-1 combines with J gene TRBJ2-7; a weak D match, TRBD2 (5 bases). Trimming took off 0 bases at V and 6 bases at J, with 13 bases between the two ends. The CDR3 totals 14 residues. Germline V gene lookup returns CDR1 SGHRS and CDR2 YFSETQ.

This clone appeared a few times. This sequence joins TRBV5-1 and TRBJ2-1; 14 bases align to TRBD2. CDR1 and CDR2 from the germline V gene are SGHRS and YFSETQ. V dropped 3 bases and J dropped 9; count of bases not matched to a gene: 5. The CDR3 length is 15 residues. In DNA form, the CDR3 reads TGCGCCAGCAGCTCCCAGACTAGCGGGGGGGGTGAGCAGTTCTTC. This encodes CASSSQTSGGGEQFF.

The chain carries TRBV9 and TRBJ2-7, with D maybe TRBD2 (5 bases). This CDR3 has 14 residues. Trimming left V 2 bases short and J 3 bases short, with 12 bases between. CDR1 and CDR2 (germline): SGDLS, YYNGEE. The CDR3 coding sequence is TGTGCCAGCAGCGTGGGCGGACTGAACTACGAGCAGTACTTC. Its protein is CASSVGGLNYEQYF.

The V and J genes are TRBV2 and TRBJ1-2; D is undetermined. In germline, CDR1 is SNHLY, CDR2 FYNNEI. The CDR3 is 15 amino acids. Trimming cost V 4 bases and J 0 bases, with 12 bases left between them. Here the CDR3 DNA reads TGTGCCAGCAGTGGCAGTTCCATCGCTAACTATGGCTACACCTTC. Residues: CASSGSSIANYGYTF. The complete variable domain, with remaining parts taken from reference TRBV2 and TRBJ1-2, reads EPEVTQTPSHQVTQMGQEVILRCVPISNHLYFYWYRQILGQKVEFLVSFYNNEISEKSEIFDDQFSVERPDGSNFTLKIRSTKLEDSAMYFCASSGSSIANYGYTFGSGTRLTVV.

The chain couples TRBV6-2 or TRBV6-3 to TRBJ2-5, with TRBD2 identical over 14 bases. The CDR3 is 15 amino acids. The trim removed 5 bases at V and 4 bases at J, leaving 3 bases unmatched. Germline CDR1 MNHEY, CDR2 SVGEGT. CDR3 region: CASSLGLAGAETQYF. The CDR3, as DNA: TGTGCCAGCAGTCTGGGACTAGCGGGAGCAGAGACCCAGTACTTC.

The chain joins TRBV7-2 to TRBJ1-1, with a tentative D call TRBD1 (5 bases). Germline CDR1 reads SGHTA; CDR2 reads FQGNSA. Trimming took 5 bases from V and 3 from J, leaving 10 bases between them. The length of the CDR3 is 13 residues. CDR3 sequence (DNA): TGTGCCAGCAGCCCCAGGGTGGACACTGAAGCTTTCTTT. It is translated as CASSPRVDTEAFF.

The chain uses TRBV4-1 and TRBJ1-1; D unclear. Germline V gene sequence: CDR1 MGHRA, CDR2 YSYEKL. The CDR3 contains 14 residues. Trimming stripped 3 bases from V and 1 base from J, with 9 bases between. The CDR3 reads CASSQSAGNTEAFF. CDR3 coding DNA: TGCGCCAGCAGCCAGTCCGCCGGGAACACTGAAGCTTTCTTT.

The V call is TRBV27, the J call TRBJ1-4; D possibly corresponds to TRBD1 (5 bases). V was trimmed by 3 bases and J by 8 bases, leaving 13 bases between them. Germline V gives CDR1 MNHEY, CDR2 SMNVEV (reference sequence). CDR3 length equals 14 residues. The CDR3 sequence is CASSFTAGREKLFF. CDR3 bases: TGTGCCAGCAGTTTCACGGCAGGGCGGGAAAAACTGTTTTTT.

The chain carries TRBV28 and TRBJ1-4; D call uncertain. From germline, CDR1 is MDHEN and CDR2 SYDVKM. The ends were cut back, 4 bases at V and 4 bases at J, with 10 bases in the middle. CDR3 length: 14 residues. CDR3 protein: CASSSRSLNEKLFF. DNA for the CDR3: TGTGCCAGCAGTTCTCGGAGCCTTAATGAAAAACTGTTTTTT.

V gene TRBV18 combines with J gene TRBJ1-3; D remains ambiguous. V was trimmed by 5 bases and J by 0 bases, leaving 14 bases between them. Germline CDR1 is KGHSH and CDR2 is LQKENI. The CDR3 extends over 16 amino acids. The CDR3 region is CASSSSRESSGNTIYF. CDR3 DNA sequence: TGTGCCAGCTCATCATCTCGGGAAAGCTCTGGAAACACCATATATTTT.

The chain carries TRBV7-2 and TRBJ1-2; no clear D. Between the trimmed V and J ends, which lost 4 bases and 0 bases, there was a span of 6 bases. The CDR3 is 13 residues long. Per the germline V gene, CDR1 is SGHTA and CDR2 is FQGNSA. CDR3 sequence (DNA): TGTGCCAGCAGCTCCAACTCTAACTATGGCTACACCTTC. Translated, it gives CASSSNSNYGYTF.

The chain couples TRBV6-2 or TRBV6-3 to TRBJ1-5; D is unclear. Per germline, CDR1 MNHEY and CDR2 SVGEGT. V was pared by 2 bases and J by 0 bases, with 11 bases between. This CDR3 is built from 16 residues. The CDR3 nucleotides are TGTGCCAGCAGTTACGGATACAGTTATAGCAATCAGCCCCAGCATTTT. Amino acids: CASSYGYSYSNQPQHF.

The chain couples TRBV6-2 or TRBV6-3 to TRBJ1-5; 9 positions match TRBD1. The CDR3 runs to 19 residues. Trimming cost V 3 bases and J 0 bases; bases outside gene matches: 12. The V gene's germline CDR1 is MNHEY and CDR2 SVGEGT. For the CDR3, the DNA is TGTGCCAGCAGTTATGGCCCCGGGACAGGGATGTATAGCAATCAGCCCCAGCATTTT. This sequence encodes CASSYGPGTGMYSNQPQHF.

The rearrangement links TRBV6-6 to TRBJ1-2; possible D gene TRBD1, 5 bases. Looked up from germline, CDR1 is MNHNY and CDR2 is SVGAGI (reference sequence). The CDR3 sequence is 15 residues long. Trimming shortened V by 0 bases and J by 3 bases, and 11 bases separated the two germline ends. In DNA form, the CDR3 reads TGTGCCAGCAGTTACTCGCGGGGGACCGACTATGGCTACACCTTC. This sequence encodes CASSYSRGTDYGYTF.

The CDR3 sequence: CASSLLSGEEETQYF. CDR3 sequence (DNA): TGCGCCAGCAGCTTGTTATCGGGGGAGGAAGAGACCCAGTACTTC. This chain uses TRBV5-1 with TRBJ2-5; possibly TRBD2 for D (6 bases). Germline V CDR1 and CDR2: SGHRS, YFSETQ. Trimming left V 1 base short and J 3 bases short, with 13 bases between. The CDR3 sequence is 15 residues long.

CDR3 coding DNA: TGCGCCAGCAGCTCGCTAGCGGGGGGAGCCCAAGAGACCCAGTACTTC. It specifies CASSSLAGGAQETQYF. The chain combines TRBV5-1 with TRBJ2-5, with TRBD2 matching 11 bases. The germline CDR1 and CDR2 sequences are SGHRS and YFSETQ. V gave up 3 bases and J gave up 1 base; unmatched junction bases: 5. This CDR3 has 16 amino acids. Based on the CDR3 plus reference TRBV5-1 and TRBJ2-5, the full variable domain is KAGVTQTPRYLIKTRGQQVTLSCSPISGHRSVSWYQQTPGQGLQFLFEYFSETQRNKGNFPGRFSGRQFSNSRSEMNVSTLELGDSALYLCASSSLAGGAQETQYFGPGTRLLVL.

The chain links TRBV5-1 to TRBJ2-5, with D possibly being TRBD2 (6 bases). Germline lookup yields CDR1 SGHRS and CDR2 YFSETQ. V gave up 4 bases and J gave up 5 bases, with 15 bases separating them. CDR3 length: 14 amino acids. CDR3 region: CASSRLGGMETQYF. CDR3 sequence (DNA): TGCGCCAGCAGCCGCTTAGGAGGGATGGAGACCCAGTACTTC.

The rearrangement links TRBV5-1 to TRBJ2-3; D gene ambiguous. The CDR3 loop spans 13 amino acids. V shed 5 bases and J shed 5 bases, with 12 bases lying between them. Germline-derived CDR1 and CDR2 are SGHRS and YFSETQ. DNA of the CDR3: TGCGCCAGCAGGCGCTCTGATGGAGATACGCAGTATTTT. This codes for CASRRSDGDTQYF.